The rows below give T cell receptor beta chains drawn from one sample of a study of Graves' ophthalmopathy and Graves' hyperthyroidism. MiXCR, run by TCRdb on the multiplex PCR reads, gives a single entry per CDR3 protein. The sample carries about 740,000 distinct CDR3 sequences, approximately 40% recorded once. Sequenced sample: peripheral blood. The origin of the receptors is an adult man with Graves' ophthalmopathy. Each CDR3 is given with its conserved first and last residue. The D gene is left open where the match is weak. Not all rows give a size; the values are once, few, many and, for expanded clones, a class.

size: -
D: -
J: TRBJ1-2
V: TRBV2
DNA: TGTGCCAGCAACTCCGGGACCTCGCAGGGCTACACCTTC
CDR3: CASNSGTSQGYTF

size: few
D: TRBD2
J: TRBJ2-5
V: TRBV28
DNA: TGTGCCAGCAGTTTATTTGGAGTTAGCGGGAGTGCCGAAGAGACCCAGTACTTC
CDR3: CASSLFGVSGSAEETQYF

size: -
D: -
J: TRBJ1-3
V: TRBV12-3/TRBV12-4
DNA: TGTGCCAGCAGTCCGTTCGGTCAGGCAAGCACCATATATTTT
CDR3: CASSPFGQASTIYF

size: many
D: -
J: TRBJ2-5
V: TRBV5-1
DNA: TGCGCCAGCAGACTAGGGCGTGAGACCCAGTACTTC
CDR3: CASRLGRETQYF

size: many
D: TRBD1
J: TRBJ1-2
V: TRBV7-9
DNA: TGTGCCAGCAGCTTAGCGAGGAGTGGACAGGGGAATGGCTACACCTTC
CDR3: CASSLARSGQGNGYTF

size: -
D: -
J: TRBJ1-4
V: TRBV7-6
DNA: TGTGCCAGCAGCTCAATCAAGGGTCGGACAAGGAATGAAAAACTGTTTTTT
CDR3: CASSSIKGRTRNEKLFF

size: -
D: -
J: TRBJ2-7
V: TRBV5-4
DNA: TGTGTCAGCAGCTTGGCCAAGAGGTCCTACGAGCAGTACTTC
CDR3: CVSSLAKRSYEQYF

size: many
D: TRBD2
J: TRBJ2-7
V: TRBV29-1
DNA: TGCAGCGTTGTGCAGGGAGGGTACGAGCAGTACTTC
CDR3: CSVVQGGYEQYF

size: -
D: TRBD1
J: TRBJ1-4
V: TRBV29-1
DNA: TGCAGCGTCACAGGGGGCAGTGAAAAACTGTTTTTT
CDR3: CSVTGGSEKLFF

size: -
D: -
J: TRBJ2-5
V: TRBV24-1
DNA: TGTGCCACCAGTGACCAGTACACTAACCAAGAGACCCAGTACTTC
CDR3: CATSDQYTNQETQYF

size: -
D: TRBD2
J: TRBJ2-5
V: TRBV12-3/TRBV12-4
DNA: TGTGCCAGCAGCTCGACTAGCGGGAGAGGTGGGACCCAGTACTTC
CDR3: CASSSTSGRGGTQYF

size: -
D: -
J: TRBJ2-5
V: TRBV20-1
DNA: TGCAGTGCAGGGGGACCTAGCAATCAGCCCCAGTACTTC
CDR3: CSAGGPSNQPQYF

size: many
D: -
J: TRBJ1-6
V: TRBV6-1
DNA: TGTGCCAGCAGTCAAGCTGTGGGGTCGTTTGACTCACCCCTCCACTTT
CDR3: CASSQAVGSFDSPLHF

size: few
D: -
J: TRBJ2-7
V: TRBV2
DNA: TGTGCCAGCAGCCCCTCAGGCGGGTTCTCCTCCTCCTACGAGCAGTACTTC
CDR3: CASSPSGGFSSSYEQYF

size: -
D: -
J: TRBJ2-2
V: TRBV25-1
DNA: TGTGCCAGCAGTTACTCGAACAAGCAGGGAACCGGGGAGCTGTTTTTT
CDR3: CASSYSNKQGTGELFF

size: few
D: -
J: TRBJ1-3
V: TRBV11-2
DNA: TGTGCCAGCAGTCATCCGGGACGAATCTTTATGGACACCATATATTTT
CDR3: CASSHPGRIFMDTIYF

size: many
D: TRBD1
J: TRBJ2-7
V: TRBV29-1
DNA: TGCAGCGTTGAGGCGCAGGGGGCCGGCGAGCAGTACTTC
CDR3: CSVEAQGAGEQYF